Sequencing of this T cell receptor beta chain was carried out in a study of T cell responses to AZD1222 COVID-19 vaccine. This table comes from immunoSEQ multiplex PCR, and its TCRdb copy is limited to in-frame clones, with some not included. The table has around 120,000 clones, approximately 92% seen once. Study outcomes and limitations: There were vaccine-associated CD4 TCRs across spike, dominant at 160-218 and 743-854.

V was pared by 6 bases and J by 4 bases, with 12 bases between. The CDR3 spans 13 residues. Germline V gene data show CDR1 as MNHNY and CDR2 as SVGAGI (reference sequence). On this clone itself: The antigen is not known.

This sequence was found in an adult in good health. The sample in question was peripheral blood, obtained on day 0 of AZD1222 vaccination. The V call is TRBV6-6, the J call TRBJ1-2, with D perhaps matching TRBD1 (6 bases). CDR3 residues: CASRVAGVYGYTF. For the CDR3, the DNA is TGTGCCAGCAGGGTCGCAGGGGTCTATGGCTACACCTTC.